This passage covers 23 T cell receptor beta chains from one sample sequenced in a study of blood T cell repertoires in COVID-19. The protocol was immunoSEQ multiplex PCR, while the TCRdb copy is restricted to in-frame clones and leaves out a portion. Of around 60,000 clones in the sample, about 80% were seen once. The sequenced material came from peripheral blood. These TCRs come from a man aged 45-65 years with COVID-19, enrolled during active disease.

This rearrangement joins TRBV28 to TRBJ2-7; 7 nucleotides line up with TRBD2. The length of the CDR3 is 13 residues. V shed 8 bases, J shed 4 bases, and the junction held 8 bases outside the gene matches. Germline-derived CDR1 and CDR2 are MDHEN and SYDVKM. CDR3 loop: CASPYTGGYEQYF. For the CDR3, the DNA is TGTGCCAGCCCCTACACCGGGGGGTACGAGCAGTACTTC. The variable domain in full, completed from reference TRBV28 and TRBJ2-7, reads DVKVTQSSRYLVKRTGEKVFLECVQDMDHENMFWYRQDPGLGLRLIYFSYDVKMKEKGDIPEGYSVSREKKERFSLILESASTNQTSMYLCASPYTGGYEQYFGPGTRLTVT.

This clone was recorded only once. The rearrangement uses TRBV30 and TRBJ2-7; TRBD2 matches 10 bases. There are 16 residues in the CDR3. V was clipped by 2 bases and J by 4 bases; unmatched bases: 11. Germline-derived CDR1 and CDR2 are GTSNPN and SVGIG (reference sequence). CDR3 in amino acids: CAWSPPPGLAKYEQYF. The CDR3 DNA is TGTGCCTGGAGTCCACCGCCGGGACTAGCGAAGTACGAGCAGTACTTC. The full variable domain, completed using reference TRBV30 and TRBJ2-7, is SQTIHQWPATLVQPVGSPLSLECTVEGTSNPNLYWYRQAAGRGLQLLFYSVGIGQISSEVPQNLSASRPQDRQFILSSKKLLLSDSGFYLCAWSPPPGLAKYEQYFGPGTRLTVT.

The chain links TRBV29-1 to TRBJ1-1; possibly TRBD1 for D (5 bases). This CDR3 is 13 amino acids long. V lost 4 bases and J lost 6, with 15 bases in between. Germline CDR1 SQVTM, CDR2 ANQGSEA. CDR3 coding DNA: TGCAGCGTTGTGGCCAGGCGGGGCCCTGAAGCTTTCTTT. Translation gives CSVVARRGPEAFF.

This clone was observed once. The chain uses TRBV7-2 and TRBJ1-5; no firm D call. The CDR3 length is 13 residues. V was trimmed by 1 base and J by 7 bases, leaving 8 bases between them. Germline V gene sequence: CDR1 SGHTA, CDR2 FQGNSA. CDR3 region: CASSLGLQQPQHF. The DNA for the CDR3 is TGTGCCAGCAGCTTAGGGCTACAGCAGCCCCAGCATTTT. Using reference TRBV7-2 and TRBJ1-5 for the parts outside the CDR3, the full variable domain is GAGVSQSPSNKVTEKGKDVELRCDPISGHTALYWYRQSLGQGLEFLIYFQGNSAPDKSGLPSDRFSAERTGGSVSTLTIQRTQQEDSAVYLCASSLGLQQPQHFGDGTRLSIL.

This chain joins TRBV18 and TRBJ2-1, with D uncertain. This CDR3 is 14 amino acids long. V lost 3 bases and J lost 9, with 15 bases in between. CDR1 KGHSH and CDR2 LQKENI come from the germline V gene. CDR3 sequence: CASSPYLIVTEQFF. In DNA form, the CDR3 reads TGTGCCAGCTCACCGTACCTAATCGTCACTGAGCAGTTCTTC.

The chain has TRBV19 and TRBJ1-2; D is uncertain. Germline V CDR1 and CDR2: LNHDA, SQIVND (reference sequence). The CDR3 loop spans 15 amino acids. V was pared by 6 bases and J by 2 bases, with 16 bases between. CDR3 nucleotide sequence: TGTGCCAGTAGGGAGATCGACCCCCAGAACTATGGCTACACCTTC. Translating gives CASREIDPQNYGYTF.

The gene calls are TRBV13 and TRBJ2-5, with TRBD1 matching over 7 bases. CDR1 and CDR2 (germline): PRHDT, FYEKMQ (reference sequence). The CDR3 has 14 amino acids. J lost 0 bases, V lost 4 bases, and 2 bases had no gene match. CDR3 sequence reads: CASSYGTDQETQYF. CDR3 nucleotides: TGTGCCAGCAGCTACGGGACAGACCAAGAGACCCAGTACTTC.

The rearrangement uses TRBV24-1 and TRBJ2-3, with 11 bases lining up with TRBD1. Trimming took 4 bases from V and 5 from J; bases not matched to a gene: 7. Per germline, CDR1 KGHDR and CDR2 SFDVKD. The CDR3 length is 16 residues. The chain's CDR3 is CATSDSDRGRVDTQYF. The CDR3 nucleotides read TGTGCCACCAGTGACTCGGACAGGGGGCGAGTAGATACGCAGTATTTT.

There are a few counts of this clone. J is TRBJ2-7 and V is TRBV7-2; possibly TRBD2 for D (7 bases). CDR3 length: 14 residues. The V end was cut by 5 bases, the J end by 5 bases, with 16 bases between. Germline assignment: CDR1 SGHTA and CDR2 FQGNSA. CDR3 coding DNA: TGTGCCAGCAGCCTCGGGGGGCCGAGCGACGAGCAGTACTTC. Translating gives CASSLGGPSDEQYF.

J is TRBJ2-7 and V is TRBV28; TRBD2 agrees at 13 bases. V lost 7 bases and J lost 2; bases outside the gene matches: 5. Germline-derived CDR1 and CDR2 are MDHEN and SYDVKM. The CDR3 consists of 15 residues. DNA of the CDR3: TGTGCCAGCATCGACGGGACTAGCGGGACCTACGAGCAGTACTTC. Residues: CASIDGTSGTYEQYF.

This chain links TRBV3-1 (or the pseudogene TRBV3-2) with TRBJ1-6; tentatively, D is TRBD1 (6 bases). V gave up 4 bases and J gave up 9 bases, with 31 bases separating them. The CDR3 spans 20 residues. Germline V lookup: CDR1 LGHDT, CDR2 YNNKEL (reference sequence). This CDR3 is CASSPNPGQFRMWRGSPLHF. In nucleotides, the CDR3 is TGTGCCAGCAGCCCAAACCCCGGACAGTTCCGAATGTGGCGTGGTTCACCCCTCCACTTT.

The rearrangement links TRBV7-9 to TRBJ2-7; a weak D match, TRBD2 (5 bases). V gave up 11 bases and J gave up 6 bases, with 23 bases separating them. The CDR3 is 14 amino acids. Germline lookup yields CDR1 SEHNR and CDR2 FQNEAQ (reference sequence). Here the CDR3 DNA reads TGTGCCGGAGCACCAGATGGCAGACGGGGCGAGCAGTACTTC. It translates to CAGAPDGRRGEQYF.

This chain uses TRBV18 with TRBJ1-5; TRBD1 matches at 8 bases. Losses at the gene ends were 4 bases for V and 6 bases for J; bases not matched to a gene: 11. Germline CDR1 and CDR2: KGHSH and LQKENI. The CDR3 totals 16 residues. The CDR3 loop is CASSLALTGAGQPQHF. CDR3 bases: TGTGCCAGCTCACTAGCCTTGACAGGGGCCGGTCAGCCCCAGCATTTT.

This clone showed up just once. The chain is built from TRBV20-1 and TRBJ2-5, with D uncertain. CDR1 is DFQATT, CDR2 SNEGSKA, per germline (reference sequence). The CDR3 runs 11 residues. The V gene lost 3 bases and the J gene lost 2 bases, with 4 bases spanning the gap. CDR3 sequence reads: CSASLQETQYF. The DNA for the CDR3 is TGCAGTGCTAGCTTACAAGAGACCCAGTACTTC.

CDR3 residues: CASSQVGGENEQFF. DNA for the CDR3: TGCGCCAGCAGCCAAGTTGGCGGGGAGAATGAGCAGTTCTTC. The V and J genes are TRBV4-1 and TRBJ2-1; D might be TRBD2 (6 bases). Germline-derived CDR1 and CDR2 are MGHRA and YSYEKL. V was cut by 1 base and J by 7 bases, with 11 bases left in between. The CDR3 consists of 14 residues.

The genes are TRBV5-4 and TRBJ2-3; TRBD2 might be the D (5 bases). The germline V gene encodes CDR1 SGHNT and CDR2 YYREEE (reference sequence). The CDR3 totals 13 residues. V was clipped by 2 bases and J by 1 base, with 5 bases between them. The CDR3: CASSFSGTDTQYF. The CDR3 DNA reads as TGTGCCAGCAGCTTTAGCGGCACAGATACGCAGTATTTT. Combining the CDR3 with reference TRBV5-4 and TRBJ2-3 gives the whole variable domain ETGVTQSPTHLIKTRGQQVTLRCSSQSGHNTVSWYQQALGQGPQFIFQYYREEENGRGNFPPRFSGLQFPNYSSELNVNALELDDSALYLCASSFSGTDTQYFGPGTRLTVL.

This chain uses TRBV6-6 with TRBJ1-6; weak D call: TRBD1 (6 bases). The CDR3 extends over 13 amino acids. The germline V gene has CDR1 MNHNY and CDR2 SVGAGI (reference sequence). The germline V and J ends were trimmed by 6 bases and 7 bases, with 10 bases remaining between them. The CDR3 protein is CASRTGYNSPLHF. For the CDR3, the DNA is TGTGCCAGCAGGACAGGATACAATTCACCCCTCCACTTT.

J is TRBJ2-7 and V is TRBV7-2; the match to TRBD2 covers 9 bases. The germline CDR1 and CDR2 sequences are SGHTA and FQGNSA. The V segment lost 4 bases and the J segment 4 bases; nucleotides outside the gene matches: 8. CDR3 length: 15 residues. CDR3 in amino acids: CASSSFAGGTYEQYF. The DNA for the CDR3 is TGTGCCAGCAGCTCCTTTGCGGGAGGGACATACGAGCAGTACTTC.

The chain employs TRBV30 and TRBJ1-2; weak D call: TRBD1 (6 bases). Between the trimmed V and J ends, which lost 0 bases and 2 bases, there was a span of 10 bases. Per germline, CDR1 GTSNPN and CDR2 SVGIG (reference sequence). The CDR3 covers 14 residues. The CDR3, as DNA: TGTGCCTGGAGTGTAGGACAGCCCAACTATGGCTACACCTTC. Protein product: CAWSVGQPNYGYTF.

V gene TRBV11-2 combines with J gene TRBJ2-3; 10 bases are shared with TRBD2. V trimming: 5 bases; J trimming: 3 bases; junction bases outside the gene matches: 8. Germline lookup yields CDR1 SGHAT and CDR2 FQNNGV. The CDR3 runs 16 residues. The CDR3 spells CASSLRSSGRTDTQYF. In nucleotides, the CDR3 is TGTGCCAGCAGCCTACGCTCTAGCGGGAGAACAGATACGCAGTATTTT.

The gene calls are TRBV5-1 and TRBJ2-1; 10 bases fit TRBD2. Germline V gene lookup returns CDR1 SGHRS and CDR2 YFSETQ. The CDR3 is made up of 16 amino acids. V shed 2 bases, J shed 10 bases, and the junction held 12 bases outside the gene matches. In DNA, the CDR3 is TGCGCCAGCAGCTTATGGCTAGCGGGGGACCCTAACGAGCAGTTCTTC. Its translation is CASSLWLAGDPNEQFF.

This clone was observed a handful of times. The chain links TRBV2 to TRBJ2-5, with TRBD1 matching over 7 bases. The length of the CDR3 is 14 residues. Germline-derived CDR1 and CDR2 are SNHLY and FYNNEI. The V and J ends lost 9 bases and 4 bases, in that order; junction bases with no gene match: 11. Here the CDR3 DNA reads TGTGCCAGTGGGGTTGGGCCAGGGGGAGAGACCCAGTACTTC. As protein: CASGVGPGGETQYF.

This chain joins TRBV18 and TRBJ2-7, with a weak D call TRBD1 (6 bases). Trimming left V 4 bases short and J 2 bases short, with 9 bases between. The CDR3 runs to 13 residues. Germline CDR1 is KGHSH and CDR2 is LQKENI. The CDR3 coding sequence is TGTGCCAGCTCACACAGGGAAACCTACGAGCAGTACTTC. It is translated as CASSHRETYEQYF.